The clone carrying this TCR beta chain has at least ten counts. The target antigen is unknown. Each CDR3 protein is one row after TCRdb ran MiXCR on the 5' RACE reads. The table has about 38,000 distinct CDR3 sequences, about an eighth seen once. This sample stems from a study of T-cell memory formation after mild COVID-19. Findings and caveats of the study: Proof of SARS-CoV-2 specificity was absent for the second-wave clones that crested on day 37. The CD4+ clones that contracted clustered mainly within CM and EM, and the CD8+ clones concentrated in EMRA.

The CDR3 runs 15 residues. CDR1 MNHEY and CDR2 SVGEGT come from the germline V gene. V dropped 2 bases and J dropped 5 bases, with 13 bases sitting between them. The rearrangement links TRBV6-2 or TRBV6-3 to TRBJ1-5; D not certain. Sample: PBMCs or a T cell subset sorted from them (not recorded which). The TCR comes from a man aged 18-30 years who had mild COVID-19 (a few samples of this study predate the infection). Cell type and time point are not known. In DNA form, the CDR3 reads TGTGCCAGCAGTTACCATTATCAACGGGATCAGCCCCAGCATTTT. Translated, it gives CASSYHYQRDQPQHF.